A selection of T cell receptor beta chains follows, all from one sample in a study of shared clonotypes between healthy human individuals. Measured with immunoSEQ multiplex PCR; TCRdb has only the in-frame clones, and not every one. The table records about 2.3 million clones, approximately 93% of them present only once. The sequenced sample was naive CD4+ T cells from PBMCs. These receptors originate from a man younger than 35 in good health. Some clones in this sample may be carry-over from other donors' samples. Each CDR3 is given with its conserved first and last residue. A D gene is named only where the DNA matches it firmly. The size field is filled for only some rows; it gives once, few, many or a size class.

V	size	J	D	DNA	CDR3
TRBV19	once	TRBJ2-3	NA	TGTGCCAGTAGTGCCTCCCGGGGCACAGATACGCAGTATTTT	CASSASRGTDTQYF
TRBV27	NA	TRBJ1-3	NA	TGTGCCAGCAGTGCCGCGGGTTCTGGAAACACCATATATTTT	CASSAAGSGNTIYF
TRBV6-6	NA	TRBJ2-7	TRBD1	TGTGCCAGCAGTACGACAGGGTACGAGCAGTACTTC	CASSTTGYEQYF
TRBV5-4	NA	TRBJ2-2	NA	TGTGCCAGCAGCCCCCGGACACAGAACACCGGGGAGCTGTTTTTT	CASSPRTQNTGELFF
TRBV30	once	TRBJ1-5	NA	TGTGCCTGGAGTGTACTTCCAAATCAGCCCCAGCATTTT	CAWSVLPNQPQHF
TRBV2	NA	TRBJ2-5	NA	TGTGCCAGCAGTGACGGCAGGGCGAGTGAGACCCAGTACTTC	CASSDGRASETQYF
TRBV4-2	NA	TRBJ2-3	NA	TGTGCCAGCAGCCAAGAAATTCAGGGGAAGGGAGATACGCAGTATTTT	CASSQEIQGKGDTQYF
TRBV7-2	NA	TRBJ2-3	TRBD2	TGTGCCAGCAGCTTACTAGCGGGAGGGGGGACAGATACGCAGTATTTT	CASSLLAGGGTDTQYF
TRBV28	once	TRBJ2-1	TRBD1	TGTGCCAGCAGTCAAGGGGGCAGGGAGCAGTTCTTC	CASSQGGREQFF
TRBV7-9	NA	TRBJ2-1	TRBD2	TGTGCCAGCAGCTTAGCGCACCGGGAGGGGTATGAGCAGTTCTTC	CASSLAHREGYEQFF
TRBV25-1	NA	TRBJ1-2	NA	TGTGCCAGCAGTGGGGACGTCTATGGCTACACCTTC	CASSGDVYGYTF
TRBV6-6	NA	TRBJ2-2	TRBD2	TGTGCCAGCAGCCCCTGGACTAGCTCCAGCACCGGGGAGCTGTTTTTT	CASSPWTSSSTGELFF